This T cell receptor (beta chain) was identified in a study of cytomegalovirus exposure and HLA in healthy donors. For the study at large: Ancestry clustering placed about 80% of about 400 genotyped donors in the Caucasian-associated cluster.

About this clone: Its antigen is still unknown.

PCR primers comprised 60 Vbeta and 13 Jbeta primers. Clones were read by immunoSEQ multiplex PCR, and TCRdb kept only the in-frame ones, dropping some. The repertoire holds around 100,000 clones, with over 60% as singletons. The CDR3 runs to 14 residues. Germline CDR1 SGHTA, CDR2 FQGNSA. The V gene lost 3 bases and the J gene lost 6 bases, with 12 bases spanning the gap. Study-level points and caveats: Later, an analysis found that common viral pathogens appeared to be linked with several of the most significant clusters. Reportedly, cytomegalovirus status was diagnosed with high sensitivity and specificity.

The source of this sequence is a woman between 25 and 40 years old in good health and CMV-seronegative. The gene calls are TRBV7-2 and TRBJ1-5, with D perhaps matching TRBD1 (5 bases). Sequenced: PBMCs. The CDR3 region is CASSFRQSTQPQHF. DNA for the CDR3: TGTGCCAGCAGCTTTCGACAGTCAACTCAGCCCCAGCATTTT.